In its sample, the clone carrying this T cell receptor beta chain was seen many times. Its antigen is unidentified. Sample time point: newly diagnosed GD, antithyroid drugs for less than 3 months. From RNA extracted from PBMCs, the TCR library was made. This entry is derived from a study of regulatory T cells in long-lasting Graves disease. Study outcomes and limitations: Persistent Graves' patients possessed reduced TCR diversity relative to recently diagnosed ones. Persistent patients had a count of shared public clonotypes (about 2,700) that exceeded that of new patients (approximately 1,000). Exclusively peripheral blood, rather than thyroid tissue, was studied.

The CDR3 is 14 amino acids. Losses at the gene ends were 6 bases for V and 2 bases for J; bases not matched to a gene: 5. Germline V gene lookup returns CDR1 LNHDA and CDR2 SQIVND (reference sequence). CDR3 regions were amplified by Arm-PCR using iRepertoire HTBI primers to build TCR beta libraries. Methods used by the authors: Identification of gene segments yielded around 64 TRBV and about 15 TRBJ across samples. TCRdb reanalysed the multiplex PCR reads using MiXCR and keeps one entry per CDR3 protein. What appears here as the V and J calls and clone size reflects TCRdb's work, not the paper's. In the table there are roughly 380,000 distinct CDR3 sequences, roughly 15% of which are singletons.

The J gene is TRBJ2-7, the V gene TRBV19, with 9 bases identical to TRBD2. The sample in question was peripheral blood mononuclear cells (PBMCs), obtained at new diagnosis, from a patient treated with antithyroid drugs. The TCR sequence derives from a female donor with Graves disease. The chain's CDR3 is CASSLAGIPYEQYF. The CDR3 DNA follows: TGTGCCAGTAGCCTAGCGGGAATACCCTACGAGCAGTACTTC.